Listed here are 26 T cell receptor beta chains from one sample, sequenced in a study of tumor-infiltrating lymphocytes in primary liver carcinoma. Starting from 500 ng of total RNA, TCR beta cDNA was produced with a primer in the constant region. What produced the TCR beta libraries was three nested multiplex PCR rounds using slightly modified ARM-PCR. Forward primers for TRBV1-TRBV30 and a C-beta reverse primer served the first two PCR rounds, at about 10 cycles each. MiXCR, applied by TCRdb to the multiplex PCR reads, yields one record per CDR3 protein. This sample has 45,000 or so distinct CDR3 sequences, with roughly 75% found just once. Co-extraction of RNA and DNA was performed on 20-30 mg of unsorted bulk tissue. Sequencing was done on a sample of tumor-adjacent normal liver tissue. These TCRs come from a woman under 40 with primary liver carcinoma and hepatitis B virus infection.

Note on this clonotype: Because the CDR3 is missing its conserved closing phenylalanine or tryptophan, this is likely a read error. The chain is built from TRBV6-2 or TRBV6-3 and TRBJ2-2, with D perhaps matching TRBD2 (5 bases). The CDR3 spans 17 residues. Germline CDR1 and CDR2: MNHEY and SVGEGT. The CDR3 nucleotides are TGTGTCAGCAGTTACCCCCCCGGGGAGAGAGGCACCGGGGAGCTGTTTCTT. Its translation is CVSSYPPGERGTGELFL.

This chain links TRBV5-4 with TRBJ2-1; TRBD2 aligns across 7 bases. The V gene end was trimmed by 4 bases and the J gene end by 13 bases; junction bases not matched to a gene: 8. Germline V CDR1 and CDR2: SGHNT, YYREEE (reference sequence). The CDR3 is 12 amino acids. The CDR3 sequence: CASSPGLAEQFF. Here the CDR3 DNA reads TGTGCCAGCAGCCCGGGGCTAGCGGAACAGTTCTTC. Filled out from reference TRBV5-4 and TRBJ2-1, the complete variable domain reads ETGVTQSPTHLIKTRGQQVTLRCSSQSGHNTVSWYQQALGQGPQFIFQYYREEENGRGNFPPRFSGLQFPNYSSELNVNALELDDSALYLCASSPGLAEQFFGPGTRLTVL.

As to this clonotype: The junction differs from germline at one of its ends, possibly a read error. The chain recombines TRBV11-2 with TRBJ2-7; TRBD1 agrees at 9 bases. The germline CDR1 and CDR2 sequences are SGHAT and FQNNGV. CDR3 size: 15 residues. CDR3 residues: CVSSLRWTGENEQYF. CDR3 DNA sequence: TGTGTCAGCAGCTTACGATGGACAGGGGAAAACGAGCAGTACTTC.

Remarks on this clonotype: At one end, the junction sequence differs from germline, possibly due to a read error. The chain joins TRBV5-6 to TRBJ2-6, with TRBD1 as a possible D gene (6 bases). The germline V gene encodes CDR1 SGHDT and CDR2 YYEEEE. This CDR3 region has 17 residues. CDR3 bases: TGTGCCAACAGCCAGGACAGCAACTTCTCTGGGGCCAACGTTCTGACTTTC. It is translated as CANSQDSNFSGANVLTF.

A note on this clonotype: One end of the junction does not line up with germline, which may come from a read error. For the CDR3, the DNA is TGTTACAGCAGCCATGGACAGCAAACCTTAGGTTCATCCCTCCACTTT. This sequence encodes CYSSHGQQTLGSSLHF. V usage is TRBV4-2 and J usage is TRBJ1-6, with a possible D match to TRBD1 (6 bases). This CDR3 comprises 16 residues. Germline assignment: CDR1 LGHNA and CDR2 YNFKEQ.

A note on this clonotype: Given a much more abundant clone one base away, this may be a read error. The rearrangement joins TRBV28 to TRBJ2-2, with D tentatively TRBD1 (6 bases). The CDR3 totals 15 residues. From germline, CDR1 is MDHEN and CDR2 SYDVKM. The CDR3, as DNA: TGTGCCATCAGGGGTATAGGACCGAACACCAGGGAGCTGTTTTTT. Translated: CAIRGIGPNTRELFF.

Note on this clonotype: The conserved phenylalanine or tryptophan normally closing the CDR3 is absent here, so this likely arose from a read error. This chain joins TRBV13 and TRBJ2-2; tentatively, D is TRBD1 (5 bases). This CDR3 is built from 15 residues. Germline CDR1 and CDR2: PRHDT and FYEKMQ (reference sequence). The CDR3 reads CASSFQTANTRELFL. CDR3 sequence (DNA): TGTGCCAGCAGCTTCCAGACAGCGAACACCCGGGAGCTGTTTTTA.

For this clonotype: Sequence at one end of the junction differs from germline and may be a read error. The CDR3, as DNA: TGTGCCAGCAGTTCCGGAGAGGGGCATCAACCCCAGCATTTT. Translated: CASSSGEGHQPQHF. The chain employs TRBV28 and TRBJ1-5; possible D gene TRBD1, 5 bases. The CDR3 spans 14 residues. Germline CDR1 reads MDHEN; CDR2 reads SYDVKM.

Of note for this clonotype: The conserved phenylalanine or tryptophan normally closing the CDR3 is absent here, so this likely arose from a read error. The chain is built from TRBV20-1 and TRBJ1-5, with a tentative D call TRBD1 (5 bases). Germline CDR1 is DFQATT and CDR2 is SNEGSKA (reference sequence). V lost 3 bases and J 4 bases, leaving 13 bases between the germline ends. There are 14 residues in the CDR3. CDR3 loop: CSASLTGRNQPQHS. CDR3 coding DNA: TGCAGTGCTAGCCTAACAGGAAGAAATCAGCCCCAGCATTCT.

For this clonotype: Relative to the germline gene, one junction end is altered; a read error may explain this. The CDR3 loop is CVSSYSTGGQPQHF. The CDR3 DNA reads TGTGTCAGCAGTTATTCGACGGGGGGTCAGCCCCAGCATTTT. V gene TRBV6-5 combines with J gene TRBJ1-5, with D maybe TRBD1 (5 bases). The CDR3 contains 14 residues. Per germline, CDR1 MNHEY and CDR2 SVGAGI.

The DNA for the CDR3 is TGCGCCAGCAGACAGGGTTTCGAGATGAGGTCCCACAATGAGCAGTTCTTC. It yields the protein CASRQGFEMRSHNEQFF. The chain joins TRBV4-3 to TRBJ2-1; D might be TRBD1 (6 bases). The CDR3 is 17 residues long. V was clipped by 6 bases and J by 5 bases, with 23 bases between them. Germline V CDR1 and CDR2: LGHNA, YSLEER.

Concerning this clonotype: Relative to the germline gene, one junction end is altered; a read error may explain this. The chain couples TRBV12-3 or TRBV12-4 to TRBJ2-3; D might be TRBD2 (5 bases). The CDR3 has 13 amino acids. The CDR3 sequence: CASRELATDTLYF. In DNA, the CDR3 is TGTGCCAGCAGGGAGCTAGCCACAGACACGCTGTATTTT.

The chain joins TRBV11-2 to TRBJ1-3; D is unresolved. The CDR3 extends over 11 amino acids. Germline CDR1 is SGHAT and CDR2 is FQNNGV. V shed 7 bases and J shed 16 bases, with 17 bases lying between them. This CDR3 is CASNPGISLYF. CDR3 nucleotides: TGTGCCAGCAACCCGGGGATATCCCTCTATTTT.

The chain combines TRBV20-1 with TRBJ1-2, with TRBD1 as a possible D gene (6 bases). CDR1 is DFQATT, CDR2 SNEGSKA, per germline (reference sequence). The CDR3 loop spans 16 amino acids. Trimming shortened V by 0 bases and J by 4 bases, and 18 bases separated the two germline ends. This CDR3 is CSARDVLGGTTYGYTF. CDR3 in DNA: TGCAGTGCTAGAGACGTACTAGGCGGGACAACCTATGGCTACACCTTC.

Turning to this clonotype: The junction differs from germline at one of its ends, possibly a read error. The V and J genes are TRBV6-5 and TRBJ1-1, with TRBD1 as a possible D gene (6 bases). The germline gives CDR1 MNHEY, CDR2 SVGAGI. CDR3 length equals 13 residues. CDR3 DNA: TGTGCCAGGAGTCCAAGGGGGTTTACTGAATCTTTCTTT. Its protein product is CARSPRGFTESFF.

As for this clonotype: This CDR3 fails to terminate in the conserved phenylalanine or tryptophan, so it likely reflects a read error. This chain links TRBV29-1 with TRBJ2-7; D possibly corresponds to TRBD1 (6 bases). Germline assignment: CDR1 SQVTM and CDR2 ANQGSEA. Between the trimmed V and J ends, which lost 6 bases and 1 base, there was a span of 19 bases. The CDR3 is 15 amino acids. CDR3 DNA sequence: TGCAGCGTCACCCCATCACAGGGCTCATCCTACGAGCAGTACTTA. Its translation: CSVTPSQGSSYEQYL.

This clonotype appeared many times. The CDR3 carries no conserved terminal phenylalanine or tryptophan, so it likely arises from a read error. In DNA form, the CDR3 reads TGTGCCAGCAGTTTGGGACAGGGGTTTCGTTCACCCCTCCACCTT. This encodes CASSLGQGFRSPLHL. J is TRBJ1-6 and V is TRBV6-5; 10 nucleotides match TRBD1. The CDR3 is 15 residues long. Germline CDR1 MNHEY, CDR2 SVGAGI. V lost 4 bases to trimming and J lost 9 bases; unmatched junction nucleotides: 6.

In its sample, this clonotype was seen once. This sequence may be a read error, since a much larger clone differs from it by one base. The rearrangement uses TRBV15 and TRBJ1-5, with D hard to call. V was cut by 0 bases and J by 9 bases, with 12 bases left in between. The CDR3 extends over 14 amino acids. Germline V gene sequence: CDR1 LNHNV, CDR2 YYDKDF (reference sequence). For the CDR3, the DNA is TGTGCCACCAGCAGAGATAGGGCTCGGGGGCCCCAGCATTTT. This encodes CATSRDRARGPQHF.

Comment on this clonotype: The junction and the germline gene differ at one end; a read error may be behind it. This sequence joins TRBV4-1 and TRBJ1-2; 8 nucleotides line up with TRBD1. The V gene's germline CDR1 is MGHRA and CDR2 YSYEKL. The CDR3 runs to 16 residues. The CDR3 loop is CASSQDRQGAAFDYTF. The CDR3, as DNA: TGCGCAAGCAGCCAAGATAGGCAGGGGGCGGCTTTTGACTACACCTTC.

On this clonotype: A much larger clonotype is one base distant, so this may be a read error. The rearrangement joins TRBV7-9 to TRBJ2-7; D is uncertain. The CDR3 runs 12 residues. Trimming stripped 5 bases from V and 4 bases from J, with 9 bases between. Per germline, CDR1 SEHNR and CDR2 FQNEAQ (reference sequence). The DNA of the CDR3 is TGTGCCAGCAGCCTCATACCTTACGAGCAGTACTTC. This gives the protein CASSLIPYEQYF. Variable domain in full (rest from reference TRBV7-9 and TRBJ2-7): DTGVSQNPRHKITKRGQNVTFRCDPISEHNRLYWYRQTLGQGPEFLTYFQNEAQLEKSRLLSDRFSAERPKGSFSTLEIQRTEQGDSAMYLCASSLIPYEQYFGPGTRLTVT.

Ten or more counts support this clonotype. V gene TRBV6-5 combines with J gene TRBJ2-1; 9 bases are shared with TRBD2. This CDR3 has 15 residues. Unmatched junction bases numbered 3, after V lost 0 bases and J lost 6 bases. Germline V lookup: CDR1 MNHEY, CDR2 SVGAGI. The CDR3 loop reads CASSYSGGRGNEQFF. The CDR3, as DNA: TGTGCCAGCAGTTACTCCGGCGGGAGGGGCAATGAGCAGTTCTTC.

J is TRBJ1-1 and V is TRBV10-3; TRBD1 agrees at 7 bases. The CDR3 runs 14 residues. With V trimmed by 8 bases and J by 4 bases, 10 bases remained unmatched. CDR1 is ENHRY, CDR2 SYGVKD, per germline. DNA for the CDR3: TGTGCCATCGGTGGGGACAGAGTGAGCACTGAAGCTTTCTTT. Its translation: CAIGGDRVSTEAFF.

Concerning this clonotype itself: A read error is likely, as this CDR3 ends without the conserved phenylalanine or tryptophan. The rearrangement links TRBV4-3 to TRBJ2-1, with D hard to call. The CDR3 covers 13 residues. The germline V gene has CDR1 LGHNA and CDR2 YSLEER. In DNA, the CDR3 is TGTGCCAGAAGCCAAGTTCTGTTCGGTGAGCAGTTCCTC. Residues: CARSQVLFGEQFL.

About this clonotype itself: A much larger clone lies one base from this, so it may be a read error. This chain uses TRBV7-9 with TRBJ2-5, with TRBD1 matching 7 bases. Germline CDR1 reads SEHNR; CDR2 reads FQNEAQ (reference sequence). The ends lost 8 bases at V and 1 base at J; junction bases unmatched: 7. The CDR3 spans 14 residues. The CDR3 sequence is CASGDRAIQETQYF. CDR3 bases: TGTGCCAGCGGCGACAGGGCAATCCAAGAGACCCAGTACTTC.

Turning to this clonotype: The junction differs from germline at one of its ends, possibly a read error. V gene TRBV4-2 combines with J gene TRBJ2-7; 8 bases align to TRBD2. The CDR3 runs to 16 residues. From germline, CDR1 is LGHNA and CDR2 YNFKEQ. Here the CDR3 DNA reads TGTGCCAGCAGCCCGACAAGAGGAAGTAGCGGGGACGAGCAGTGCTTC. Amino acid sequence: CASSPTRGSSGDEQCF.

In regard to this clonotype: An end of the junction differs from the germline gene, which may be a read error. CDR3 DNA sequence: TGTGCCACCAGTTTTTCGACGGGAATAGGGACAGATACGCAGTATTTT. Translation gives CATSFSTGIGTDTQYF. The chain combines TRBV12-3 or TRBV12-4 with TRBJ2-3, with TRBD2 as a possible D gene (5 bases). The CDR3 covers 16 residues.